This TCR beta chain is drawn from a study of T cell responses to AZD1222 COVID-19 vaccine. Study-level points and caveats: Sampled repertoires all dated from after the peak T cell response. Only a handful of AZD1222 recipients were seropositive at baseline. Clonal diversity was possibly underestimated; the donors were predominantly white British and more often female.

On this clone: Its cognate antigen is unknown.

Generated by immunoSEQ multiplex PCR, the TCRdb table keeps only in-frame clones and is missing some. The data hold approximately 100,000 clones, with under 95% observed a single time. The germline V and J ends were trimmed by 7 bases and 6 bases, with 18 bases remaining between them. This CDR3 spans 14 amino acids. Germline V gives CDR1 LNHDA, CDR2 SQIVND (reference sequence). The rearrangement uses TRBV19 and TRBJ1-2; possible D gene TRBD1, 6 bases. The source material was peripheral blood, sampled on day 0 of AZD1222 vaccination. The TCR was taken from an adult in good health. CDR3 nucleotides: TGTGCCAGTACCCCTAAGGGGGGCGCGGATGGCTACACCTTC. Translation: CASTPKGGADGYTF.